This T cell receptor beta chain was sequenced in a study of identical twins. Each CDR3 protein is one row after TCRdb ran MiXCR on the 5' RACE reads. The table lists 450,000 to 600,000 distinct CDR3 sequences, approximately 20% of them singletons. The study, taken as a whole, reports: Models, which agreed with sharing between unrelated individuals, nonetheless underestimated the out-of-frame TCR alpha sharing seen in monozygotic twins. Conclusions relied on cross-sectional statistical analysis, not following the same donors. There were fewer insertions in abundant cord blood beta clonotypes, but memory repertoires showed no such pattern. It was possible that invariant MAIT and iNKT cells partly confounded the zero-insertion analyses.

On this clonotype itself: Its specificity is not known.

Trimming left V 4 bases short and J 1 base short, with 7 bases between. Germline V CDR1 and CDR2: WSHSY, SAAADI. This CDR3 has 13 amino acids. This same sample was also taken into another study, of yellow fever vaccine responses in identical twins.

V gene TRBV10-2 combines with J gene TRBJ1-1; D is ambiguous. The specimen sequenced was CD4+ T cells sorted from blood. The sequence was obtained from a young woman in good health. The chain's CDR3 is CASSASGNTEAFF. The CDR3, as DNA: TGCGCCAGCAGTGCGTCAGGGAACACTGAAGCTTTCTTT.